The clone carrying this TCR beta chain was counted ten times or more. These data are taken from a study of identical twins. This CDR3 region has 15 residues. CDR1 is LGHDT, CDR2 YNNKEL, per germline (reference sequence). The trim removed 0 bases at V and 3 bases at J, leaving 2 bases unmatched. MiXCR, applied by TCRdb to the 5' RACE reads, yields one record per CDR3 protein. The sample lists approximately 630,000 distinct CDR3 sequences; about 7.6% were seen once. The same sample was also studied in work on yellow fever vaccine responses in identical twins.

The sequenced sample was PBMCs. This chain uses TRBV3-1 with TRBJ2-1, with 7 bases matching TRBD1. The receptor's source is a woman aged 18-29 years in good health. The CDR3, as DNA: TGTGCCAGCAGCCAAGACAGGGGGTTCTACAATGAGCAGTTCTTC. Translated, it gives CASSQDRGFYNEQFF.